The clone carrying this T cell receptor beta chain came up many times. Antigen specificity is unknown. TCRdb re-called the reads through MiXCR, storing one row per CDR3 protein. The sample includes around 900,000 distinct CDR3 sequences, less than 40% of them seen just once. The sample belongs to a study of T cell repertoires in cytomegalovirus infection. Study at large: Alongside well-studied HLA-B-restricted CMV epitopes, recently identified HLA-C-restricted CMV epitopes were also used. Shared public TCR beta signatures pointed to both CMV infection and a matching HLA type. Whole-study results and caveats: There were carriers of CMV plus the relevant HLA, and cumulative public TCR beta family frequency identified them. Dominating the ex vivo response were TCR beta clonotypes that were CMV-specific and HLA-C-restricted.

The CDR3 is 15 amino acids. Trimming took 6 bases from V and 4 from J, leaving 18 bases between them. V gene TRBV12-3 or TRBV12-4 combines with J gene TRBJ1-2; D might be TRBD1 (5 bases). The origin of this receptor is a human donor in good health (CMV status not recorded). Some clones in this sample may be carry-over from other donors' samples. The starting material was cultured CD8+ T cells from PBMCs, obtained from culture after CMV antigen stimulation. This chain's CDR3 is CASSTDLDSLYGYTF. As DNA, the CDR3 is TGTGCCAGCAGCACAGACCTTGACAGCCTCTATGGCTACACCTTC.